The source of this TCR beta chain is a study of blood T cell repertoires in COVID-19. Turning to the study itself: Researchers got acute and convalescent COVID-19 samples from the United States, Italy and Spain.

Method: immunoSEQ multiplex PCR; TCRdb's copy keeps in-frame clones and lacks some. The table shows hundreds of thousands of clones, with 83% occurring only once. The CDR3 extends over 13 amino acids. V was shortened by 1 base and J by 13 bases, with 16 bases between the two germline ends. The gene calls are TRBV12-3 or TRBV12-4 and TRBJ1-1; weak D call: TRBD1 (5 bases). This TCR was recovered from a woman in her forties or fifties who had been exposed to COVID-19. The sequenced sample was PBMCs or T cells enriched from blood (not recorded which). The CDR3 coding sequence is TGTGCCAGCAGTTTAGGTTTCCCAGGGATCGTTTTCTTT. It translates to CASSLGFPGIVFF.